A single sample is the source of the 19 T cell receptor beta chains below, sequenced in a study of blood T cell repertoires in COVID-19. This table comes from immunoSEQ multiplex PCR, and its TCRdb copy is limited to in-frame clones, with some not included. The data show some 68,000 clones, approximately 89% seen once. Sequenced sample: peripheral blood. Every receptor here comes from a man between 45 and 60 years old with active COVID-19.

The genes are TRBV11-2 and TRBJ1-3; D perhaps matches TRBD1 (6 bases). V gave up 4 bases and J gave up 0 bases, with 13 bases separating them. The CDR3 extends over 16 amino acids. Germline V lookup: CDR1 SGHAT, CDR2 FQNNGV. This CDR3 is CASSSEGGSSGNTIYF. The CDR3 DNA sequence: TGTGCCAGCAGCTCAGAGGGGGGGAGCTCTGGAAACACCATATATTTT.

This chain links TRBV5-5 with TRBJ2-1, with a weak D call TRBD2 (5 bases). CDR3 length equals 16 residues. Germline values: CDR1 SGHKS, CDR2 YYEKEE (reference sequence). V lost 5 bases, J lost 0 bases, and 15 bases lay in between. The CDR3 DNA reads TGTGCCAGCAGACTAGGTCCGCCCGTCTCCTACAATGAGCAGTTCTTC. It encodes CASRLGPPVSYNEQFF.

The chain is built from TRBV5-1 and TRBJ2-1, with D maybe TRBD1 (5 bases). From germline, CDR1 is SGHRS and CDR2 YFSETQ. This CDR3 has 13 amino acids. Trimming left V 0 bases short and J 9 bases short, with 10 bases between. CDR3 sequence: CASSLAGASEQFF. CDR3 DNA sequence: TGCGCCAGCAGCTTGGCTGGGGCGAGTGAGCAGTTCTTC.

The CDR3 nucleotides read TGCGCCAGCATCGAGGTGGACAGGCGTGAGCAGTTCTTC. Its translation is CASIEVDRREQFF. This chain uses TRBV10-2 with TRBJ2-1; 7 positions agree with TRBD1. The CDR3 is 13 residues long. Germline values: CDR1 WSHSY, CDR2 SAAADI. J gave up 9 bases and V 7 bases, and 9 bases lay outside the gene matches.

This chain joins TRBV2 and TRBJ1-6, with a weak D call TRBD1 (6 bases). V was clipped by 8 bases and J by 10 bases, with 21 bases between them. The CDR3 contains 15 residues. Germline loops: CDR1 SNHLY, CDR2 FYNNEI. CDR3 DNA: TGTGCCAGCGGGAAAGAGGGGGGGCAGGAATCACCCCTCCACTTT. Its translation: CASGKEGGQESPLHF.

This rearrangement joins TRBV29-1 to TRBJ2-1; TRBD2 agrees at 8 bases. There are 15 residues in the CDR3. Germline V gene data show CDR1 as SQVTM and CDR2 as ANQGSEA. The ends lost 3 bases at V and 7 bases at J; junction bases unmatched: 11. The CDR3 nucleotides read TGCAGCGTTGATTGGCGGGGGGACACGAGGAATGAGCAGTTCTTC. As protein: CSVDWRGDTRNEQFF.

V gene TRBV27 combines with J gene TRBJ1-2; 7 bases are shared with TRBD1. Germline CDR1 reads MNHEY; CDR2 reads SMNVEV (reference sequence). V lost 5 bases, J lost 2 bases, and 8 bases stayed unmatched. This CDR3 has 15 amino acids. CDR3 sequence: CASSEETGANYGYTF. Written as DNA, the CDR3 is TGTGCCAGCAGTGAGGAAACAGGGGCCAACTATGGCTACACCTTC.

V gene TRBV19 combines with J gene TRBJ2-5; D unclear. With 1 base removed from V and 5 bases from J, the gap between germline ends came to 11 bases. The germline V gene encodes CDR1 LNHDA and CDR2 SQIVND (reference sequence). The CDR3 runs to 14 residues. The CDR3 bases are TGTGCCAGTAGTATAGTACCGAGATCGGAGACCCAGTACTTC. Protein product: CASSIVPRSETQYF.

The gene calls are TRBV2 and TRBJ1-2, with 9 bases fitting TRBD1. The germline gives CDR1 SNHLY, CDR2 FYNNEI. V trimming: 6 bases; J trimming: 8 bases; junction bases outside the gene matches: 10. The length of the CDR3 is 14 residues. CDR3: CASRTSTGGVGYTF. In DNA, the CDR3 is TGTGCCAGCAGGACTTCCACAGGGGGCGTCGGCTACACCTTC.

The rearrangement uses TRBV21-1 and TRBJ2-7; the table names TRBD2, a call not compared with the DNA. TRBV21-1 represents a pseudogene. This CDR3 has 20 residues. CDR3 amino acids: CASSKVAGTSGGAWDYEQYF. The CDR3 DNA reads as TGTGCCAGCAGCAAAGTTGCGGGGACTAGCGGGGGGGCGTGGGACTACGAGCAGTACTTC.

The chain couples TRBV2 to TRBJ1-2; 7 bases fit TRBD1. V was pared by 4 bases and J by 4 bases, with 3 bases of the junction left unmatched. CDR1 and CDR2 from the germline V gene are SNHLY and FYNNEI. The CDR3 has 13 residues. The CDR3 sequence: CASSAEGAYGYTF. DNA of the CDR3: TGTGCCAGCAGTGCTGAGGGGGCCTATGGCTACACCTTC.

This rearrangement joins TRBV9 to TRBJ1-2; TRBD1 might be the D (5 bases). The germline gives CDR1 SGDLS, CDR2 YYNGEE. The CDR3 is 14 amino acids. V lost 4 bases and J lost 1, with 11 bases in between. In nucleotides, the CDR3 is TGTGCCAGCAGCCTTGACAGACTTAACTATGGCTACACCTTC. It translates to CASSLDRLNYGYTF.

V usage is TRBV2 and J usage is TRBJ1-3; no clear D gene. The germline V gene encodes CDR1 SNHLY and CDR2 FYNNEI. There are 12 residues in the CDR3. Trimming shortened V by 3 bases and J by 8 bases, and 8 bases separated the two germline ends. The CDR3, as DNA: TGTGCCAGCAGTGATCGAGGGCACACCATATATTTT. This encodes CASSDRGHTIYF.

The chain couples TRBV25-1 to TRBJ2-7, with TRBD2 matching over 7 bases. Germline V gene data show CDR1 as MGHDK and CDR2 as SYGVNS. V lost 4 bases and J lost 0; bases outside the gene matches: 6. The CDR3 has 15 amino acids. The CDR3 reads CASSGSGGFSYEQYF. The CDR3 nucleotides are TGTGCCAGCAGTGGATCGGGGGGATTCTCCTACGAGCAGTACTTC.

V and J are TRBV7-8 and TRBJ1-5; no firm D call. CDR1 is SGHVS and CDR2 is FQNEAQ in the germline V gene. V was trimmed by 5 bases and J by 2 bases, leaving 16 bases between them. There are 16 residues in the CDR3. CDR3 bases: TGTGCCAGCAGCCCCCCCCGAGGGCTGGGCAATCAGCCCCAGCATTTT. Translated: CASSPPRGLGNQPQHF.

J is TRBJ2-6 and V is TRBV7-2; 7 bases are shared with TRBD1. V was pared by 4 bases and J by 3 bases, with 9 bases of the junction left unmatched. The CDR3 is 17 residues long. Germline V gives CDR1 SGHTA, CDR2 FQGNSA. The CDR3 here is CASSSRPTGVGANVLTF. The CDR3 region has the DNA TGTGCCAGCAGCTCACGGCCTACAGGGGTTGGGGCCAACGTCCTGACTTTC.

The chain carries TRBV5-1 and TRBJ1-2, with 11 positions matching TRBD1. Unmatched junction bases numbered 10, after V lost 3 bases and J lost 0 bases. This CDR3 has 18 amino acids. CDR1 and CDR2 from the germline V gene are SGHRS and YFSETQ. For the CDR3, the DNA is TGCGCCAGCAGCTCACGGACAGGGGGCCTGGGCCCTAACTATGGCTACACCTTC. This translates into CASSSRTGGLGPNYGYTF.

The gene calls are TRBV6-5 and TRBJ1-2; no firm D call. Germline lookup yields CDR1 MNHEY and CDR2 SVGAGI. Trimming stripped 7 bases from V and 4 bases from J, with 19 bases between. The CDR3 consists of 15 residues. The CDR3, as DNA: TGTGCCAGCAAACCTCCAGGAACACTGGGCTATGGCTACACCTTC. It translates to CASKPPGTLGYGYTF.

This chain uses TRBV3-1 (or the pseudogene TRBV3-2) with TRBJ1-5; maybe TRBD1 (6 bases). The V gene's germline CDR1 is LGHDT and CDR2 YNNKEL (reference sequence). V lost 2 bases to trimming and J lost 11 bases, with 19 bases between them. The CDR3 extends over 15 amino acids. The CDR3 DNA is TGTGCCAGCAGCCAACGGGGGGCAGGGCTGGAGTCCCAGCATTTT. This translates into CASSQRGAGLESQHF.